The rows below give T cell receptor beta chains drawn from one sample of a study of blood T cells in healthy people across ages. MiXCR was run by TCRdb on the 5' RACE reads, yielding one entry per CDR3 protein. The repertoire consists of roughly 720,000 distinct CDR3 sequences, with approximately 53% occurring once and the leading ten covering under 50%. Specimen: blood. These receptors were collected from a man older than 75 in good health. The CDR3 runs from the conserved cysteine through the conserved F or W. A D gene is named only where the DNA matches it firmly. Rows give clone size only sometimes, using once, few, many, or a class for an expanded clone.

size	V	J	D	DNA	CDR3
.	TRBV12-3/TRBV12-4	TRBJ2-3	.	TGTGCCAGCAGTTTCGACACGAACACAGATACGCAGTATTTT	CASSFDTNTDTQYF
.	TRBV18	TRBJ2-5	.	TGTGCCAGCTCACCTGCGACACGGGCAGAGACCCAGTACTTC	CASSPATRAETQYF
.	TRBV24-1	TRBJ2-7	TRBD2	TGTGCCACCAGTGATCCTAGCGGGATAGCCTACAATGAGCAGTACTTC	CATSDPSGIAYNEQYF
.	TRBV7-6	TRBJ2-7	.	TGTGCCAGCAGTGACCGTATAGGCTCCACCTACGAGCAGTACTTC	CASSDRIGSTYEQYF
.	TRBV20-1	TRBJ1-1	TRBD1	TGCAGTGCTGCTCGGGACAGCATGAACACTGAAGCTTTCTTT	CSAARDSMNTEAFF
.	TRBV6-5	TRBJ1-5	.	TGTGCCAGCAGGCCCCTCGGGCCGGGGGTGGTTCAGCCCCAGCATTTT	CASRPLGPGVVQPQHF
.	TRBV6-1	TRBJ2-5	.	TGTGCCAGCAGTCCACAGGGTTATGGAGAGACCCAGTACTTC	CASSPQGYGETQYF
.	TRBV5-5	TRBJ1-3	.	TGTGCCAGCAGCCTGGCTGGGGGAGCGGGGTCTGGAAACACCATATATTTT	CASSLAGGAGSGNTIYF
few	TRBV27	TRBJ2-5	TRBD1	TGTGCCAGCAGCAAGGGACAGGGGCGGATCCAAGAGACCCAGTACTTC	CASSKGQGRIQETQYF
few	TRBV6-5	TRBJ1-2	TRBD1	TGTGCCAGCAGTTACTCAATGTCGTTAGGGACAGGGATTAACACCTTC	CASSYSMSLGTGINTF
once	TRBV15	TRBJ2-7	TRBD1	TGTGCCACCAGCATCTCCAGGACAGGCCTTTCCTACGAGCAGTACTTC	CATSISRTGLSYEQYF
.	TRBV12-3/TRBV12-4	TRBJ2-2	TRBD1	TGTGCCAGCAGTTTCGTCAGGACAGGGAACACCGGGGAGCTGTTTTTT	CASSFVRTGNTGELFF
.	TRBV19	TRBJ1-2	.	TGTGCCAGTACTCGGGACGGAAGCTATGGCTACACCTTC	CASTRDGSYGYTF
many	TRBV29-1	TRBJ2-7	.	TGCAGCGGACAGGAGACCTACGAGCAGTACTTC	CSGQETYEQYF
.	TRBV20-1	TRBJ1-3	.	TGCAGTGCCGTACACCAGGAGACAGGCCTTGGAAACACCATATATTTT	CSAVHQETGLGNTIYF
.	TRBV11-2	TRBJ2-1	.	TGTGCCAGCAGCGGGGGGGCAAACAATGAGCAGTTCTTC	CASSGGANNEQFF
.	TRBV7-6	TRBJ1-1	TRBD1	TGTGCCAGCAACTTGGGCGGGACAGAGAACACTGAAGCTTTCTTT	CASNLGGTENTEAFF
.	TRBV12-3/TRBV12-4	TRBJ2-1	.	TGTGCCAGCAGTCCCCTTGGGGAGAGGGAGCAGTTCTTC	CASSPLGEREQFF
.	TRBV28	TRBJ2-5	.	TGTGCCAGCAGTTTAACAGCACCTTGGACCCAGTACTTC	CASSLTAPWTQYF
few	TRBV2	TRBJ2-5	TRBD2	TGTGCCAGCTTGAACGCGGGAGGGCTAGAGACCCAGTACTTC	CASLNAGGLETQYF
.	TRBV25-1	TRBJ1-1	.	TGTGCCAGCAGTGAAAACCGCCCGGGGAACACTGAAGCTTTCTTT	CASSENRPGNTEAFF
few	TRBV3-1	TRBJ2-1	.	TGTGCCAGCAGCCTAAGCTCTTTGAATGAGCAGTTCTTC	CASSLSSLNEQFF
.	TRBV5-1	TRBJ2-5	.	TGCGCCAGCAGCTTTATAGGAGGTACCAAAGAGACCCAGTACTTC	CASSFIGGTKETQYF
.	TRBV24-1	TRBJ2-4	.	TGTGCCACCAGTGATGGGGCTCTAGCCAAAAACATTCAGTACTTC	CATSDGALAKNIQYF
.	TRBV3-1	TRBJ2-1	.	TGTGCCAGCAGCCAAAACGGCCTGGGGGGAGGTGGCAATGAGCAGTTCTTC	CASSQNGLGGGGNEQFF
.	TRBV4-1	TRBJ2-1	.	TGCGCCAGCAGCCTCAGAAGGGGGAGCGGGCCCAACAATGAGCAGTTCTTC	CASSLRRGSGPNNEQFF
.	TRBV5-1	TRBJ2-7	.	TGCGCCAGCAGCTTGGAGGGGACAATCCACGAGCAGTACTTC	CASSLEGTIHEQYF
.	TRBV5-1	TRBJ2-3	TRBD2	TGCGCCTGCAGCTGGCCCAGCGGGGGTGACACAGATACGCAGTATTTT	CACSWPSGGDTDTQYF
few	TRBV6-5	TRBJ1-1	TRBD1	TGTGCCAGCAATGCTTTCAGGGGGGCTACTGAAGCTTTCTTT	CASNAFRGATEAFF
few	TRBV25-1	TRBJ2-5	TRBD1	TGTGCCAGCAGTACCTACAGGGGGCAGGAGACCCAGTACTTC	CASSTYRGQETQYF
.	TRBV6-6	TRBJ2-3	.	TGTGCCAGCAGTTACTCAGACTTAGCACGAGATACGCAGTATTTT	CASSYSDLARDTQYF
few	TRBV20-1	TRBJ2-1	TRBD2	TGCAGTGCTGAAACTAGCGCGGACAACAATGAGCAGTTCTTC	CSAETSADNNEQFF
few	TRBV7-2	TRBJ1-4	.	TGTGCCAGCAGCTCCCGCGGAGGCGGCGAAAAACTGTTTTTT	CASSSRGGGEKLFF
.	TRBV7-2	TRBJ2-5	TRBD2	TGTGCCAGCAGCCTACTAGCGGGAGAGAGCGAGACCCAGTACTTC	CASSLLAGESETQYF
.	TRBV29-1	TRBJ1-5	.	TGCAGCGTTGGAGGGGGGGCGGCTCAGCCCCAGCATTTT	CSVGGGAAQPQHF
.	TRBV7-8	TRBJ1-4	TRBD1	TGTGCCAGCAGCGAGACAGGGGCAATCCCAGGAAAACTGTTTTTT	CASSETGAIPGKLFF
.	TRBV4-2	TRBJ2-2	TRBD2	TGTGCCAGCAGCCAAGGGGCCCTAGCGGGTTCTTCGGGGGAGCTGTTTTTT	CASSQGALAGSSGELFF
.	TRBV20-1	TRBJ2-1	TRBD2	TGCAGTGCTCTTCGGGGGGGACTAGCGGTTAGTGAGCCGTTCTTC	CSALRGGLAVSEPFF
.	TRBV2	TRBJ2-7	TRBD2	TGTGCCAGCAAAGCTAGCGGGAACTCCTACGAGCAGTACTTC	CASKASGNSYEQYF
.	TRBV7-2	TRBJ2-7	.	TGTGCCAGTAGCCACGGGACGCAACAGTACTTC	CASSHGTQQYF
.	TRBV5-1	TRBJ2-7	TRBD2	TGCGCCAGCAGCTTGGATAGCGGGAGCTCCTACGAGCAGTACTTC	CASSLDSGSSYEQYF
few	TRBV25-1	TRBJ2-7	TRBD1	TGTGCCAGCAGTGATTCCGGGACAGGAGGGTACGAGCAGTACTTC	CASSDSGTGGYEQYF
.	TRBV6-2/TRBV6-3	TRBJ2-7	.	TGTGCCAGCAGTCCCCTAGGACAGCTCGGAACCTACGAGCAGTACTTC	CASSPLGQLGTYEQYF
few	TRBV29-1	TRBJ2-7	TRBD1	TGCAGCGGACGGGACAGTATTAACGAGCAGTACTTC	CSGRDSINEQYF
.	TRBV9	TRBJ2-1	TRBD2	TGTGCCAGCAGCGTAGAGGCTAGCGGGAGGGGTGAGCAGTTCTTC	CASSVEASGRGEQFF
.	TRBV14	TRBJ1-1	.	TGTGCCAGCAGCCCACGGCCCTACACTGAAGCTTTCTTT	CASSPRPYTEAFF
.	TRBV28	TRBJ1-1	.	TGTGCCAGCAGTTTACCTTTCTTACGTGGAGAAGCTTTCTTT	CASSLPFLRGEAFF
.	TRBV10-3	TRBJ2-7	TRBD1	TGTGCCATCAGCTATAACAGGGGCAATTACGAGCAGTACTTC	CAISYNRGNYEQYF
.	TRBV27	TRBJ2-1	TRBD2	TGTGCCAGCAACCCCGCTAGCGGGAGGACCGGTTACAATGAGCAGTTCTTC	CASNPASGRTGYNEQFF
.	TRBV4-1	TRBJ2-1	TRBD2	TGCGCCAGCAGCCCTCGAGCGGGAGGGCCGGATGAGCAGTTCTTC	CASSPRAGGPDEQFF
few	TRBV18	TRBJ2-7	.	TGTGCCAGCTCACCACGCCAGAGCGAGCAGTACTTC	CASSPRQSEQYF
.	TRBV27	TRBJ2-3	.	TGTGCCAGCAGTGACCCCTTGGATACGCAGTATTTT	CASSDPLDTQYF
.	TRBV27	TRBJ1-5	.	TGTGCCAGCAGTTACCTGACGGATCAGCCCCAGCATTTT	CASSYLTDQPQHF
.	TRBV3-1	TRBJ1-1	.	TGTGCCAGCAGCCAAGAAGGGGCAGGGAGGGGGACTGAAGCTTTCTTT	CASSQEGAGRGTEAFF
.	TRBV27	TRBJ1-2	.	TGTGCCACAAGAAATCCTCTCGGGGGCCACTATGGCTACACCTTC	CATRNPLGGHYGYTF
.	TRBV7-2	TRBJ1-4	.	TGTGCCAGCAGCTTAGGAGGGAAAACTAATGAAAAACTGTTTTTT	CASSLGGKTNEKLFF
.	TRBV12-3/TRBV12-4	TRBJ1-6	.	TGTGCCAGCAGTTTAGCGCTAACGGGCGATTCACCCCTCCACTTT	CASSLALTGDSPLHF
few	TRBV15	TRBJ2-3	TRBD2	TGTGCCACCAGCAGAGATTCCGCGGGAGGGCTCACAGATACGCAGTATTTT	CATSRDSAGGLTDTQYF
.	TRBV2	TRBJ2-1	.	TGTGCCAGCAGTGAAGCGGGAATACAGGTAAATGAGCAGTTCTTC	CASSEAGIQVNEQFF